This TCR beta chain was obtained from a study of naive and memory T cell subsets. Cells stained for CD3, CD4, CD8, CD45RA, CD27 and viability were sorted into four CD45RA/CD27 subsets. The CDR3 is made up of 13 amino acids. V was trimmed by 1 base and J by 9 bases, leaving 9 bases between them. Germline CDR1 and CDR2: SGHVS and FNYEAQ. The study's findings and limits: Especially in CD8 cells, naive repertoires contained a few larger clonotypes, possibly CD45RA-re-expressing memory cells. In CD4 and CD8 cells, diversity dropped from naive through EMRA.

This clonotype came up a few times. Its specificity is not known. Both TRBC1 and TRBC2 were covered by a beta constant-region primer of two equimolar oligonucleotides. The ligated cDNA underwent four PCR rounds using SP2 and nested alpha and beta constant-region primers. Ligation attached a single-stranded oligonucleotide with a 12-nucleotide UMI and the SP2 primer to the cDNA 3' end. In TCRdb, the UMI-ligation and nested PCR reads were re-called with MiXCR into one record per CDR3 protein. The table has around 140,000 distinct CDR3 sequences, approximately 20% seen once. The sample comprised naive CD8+ T cells from blood. This chain uses TRBV7-6 with TRBJ2-2; TRBD1 is a possible D gene (6 bases). The receptor's source is a human donor in good health. The CDR3 region has the DNA TGTGCCAGCAGCTTAGTAGGGACACGGGAGCTGTTTTTT. Translation: CASSLVGTRELFF.